This T cell receptor beta chain was obtained from a study of cytomegalovirus exposure and HLA in healthy donors. Study-level information: Tens of millions of unique TCRs from HLA-typed donors were held in an early release of data. Assignment to the Caucasian-associated ancestry cluster applied to around 76% of the approximately 420 genotyped donors. General study findings and limits: Being productive about 87% or about 30% of the time was typical of most TCR beta V segments in an earlier analysis. 87-base-pair reads could not separate some V segments, including TRBV6-2 and TRBV6-3.

In the PCR, 60 Vbeta and 13 Jbeta primers were used. Some clones are missing from TCRdb's copy, which holds only in-frame ones; the method was immunoSEQ multiplex PCR. The data show 93,000 or so clones, roughly 66% seen once. The ends were cut back, 0 bases at V and 2 bases at J, with 11 bases in the middle. There are 15 residues in the CDR3. Germline V gene data show CDR1 as MNHEY and CDR2 as SVGAGI. The table lists this clone with a few counts. Antigen unknown. The TCR was taken from a woman between 45 and 60 years old in good health and CMV-seronegative. Sequencing was carried out using PBMCs. The chain employs TRBV6-5 and TRBJ2-7, with D hard to call. This CDR3 is CASSYSQAAPYEQYF. DNA for the CDR3: TGTGCCAGCAGTTACTCTCAGGCAGCTCCCTACGAGCAGTACTTC.